The present entry profiles one TCR beta chain with its context. This sample stems from a study of shared clonotypes between healthy human individuals. TCRdb's table, derived via immunoSEQ multiplex PCR, lists solely in-frame clones and lacks some. The sample holds 1 million to 1.2 million clones, 60% to 80% seen once. There are 18 residues in the CDR3. Germline CDR1 SGHVS, CDR2 FQNEAQ. V lost 2 bases and J 1 base, leaving 19 bases between the germline ends. The chain combines TRBV7-8 with TRBJ2-3; D is ambiguous. The clonotype comes from a man aged 18 to 30 in good health. Some clones in this sample may be carry-over from other donors' samples. What was sequenced was memory CD4+ T cells from PBMCs. Subset in this sample: CD45RA-negative fraction. This chain's CDR3 is CASSLRRQWATRTDTQYF. For the CDR3, the DNA is TGTGCCAGCAGCTTAAGGCGTCAGTGGGCAACGCGCACAGATACGCAGTATTTT.